This T cell receptor (beta chain) is from a study of control samples from healthy donors and cancer patients (dated by TCRdb to the early 2020s). Concerning this clone: Its binding antigen is unknown. No base quality values were provided; no much bigger clone lies one nucleotide off.

The CDR3 has 15 amino acids, counting the end cysteine and phenylalanine. Just the 45-base CDR3 DNA is kept, in frame starting at base 1. As encoded in the germline V gene, CDR1 is MDHEN while CDR2 is SYDVKM. V is trimmed back by 5 bases and J by 5 bases, and the junction contains 10 bases that no gene match accounts for. Receptors were amplified or captured by the immunoSEQ multiplex PCR assay. TCRdb carries this immuneACCESS record with in-frame sequences only. Its versions omit some clonotypes, under half of them owing to an unresolved V gene in the studies checked, with the rest unexplained. This sample gives 200,000 or so clones in total; about nine tenths of them show up just once. The top ten clones comprise 1.5% to 2% of the sample.

This receptor chain uses TRBV28 and TRBJ2-7, with 9 bases matching TRBD1. The source is a man aged 25 to 40 in good health. Material: blood. CDR3 reads: CASSDTGGPWDEQYF. The bases read TGTGCCAGCAGTGATACAGGGGGCCCCTGGGACGAGCAGTACTTC.